Described below is a single T cell receptor (beta chain) sequence and its context. This entry is derived from a study of CD8 T cells in Susac syndrome. Looking at the study overall: Patients with Susac syndrome who were sequenced included five or six with active disease and about 8 in remission. Each patient with Susac syndrome, at the time of blood draw, was therapy-naive, on corticosteroids, or on intravenous immunoglobulin alone.

From blood CD8+ and CD4+ T cells, the TCR beta chain was sequenced. Reverse transcription used 0.5 to 1 ug RNA and random hexamers. The method of amplification for TCR beta CDR3 was immunoSEQ multiplex PCR, covering 54 Vbeta and 13 Jbeta. TCRdb reanalysed the immunoSEQ multiplex PCR reads using MiXCR and keeps one entry per CDR3 protein. The table lists approximately 210,000 distinct CDR3 sequences, 85% to 95% of them singletons. The CDR3 is 15 amino acids. CDR1 LNHDA and CDR2 SQIVND come from the germline V gene (reference sequence). V lost 0 bases to trimming and J lost 8 bases, with 14 bases between them.

The V call is TRBV19, the J call TRBJ1-5; no definite D call. Sequenced sample: CD4+ T cells from PBMCs. This TCR was sampled from a human donor with Susac syndrome. CDR3 bases: TGTGCCAGTAGTATAGACCGGGAGGGAGGAAAGCCCCAGCATTTT. Its translation is CASSIDREGGKPQHF.